The T cell receptor beta chain described here comes from a study of T-cell memory formation after mild COVID-19. TCR alpha and TCR beta cDNA libraries with sample barcodes and UMIs came from 5'RACE using constant-segment primers. TCRdb called the 5' RACE reads again in MiXCR, with one record for every CDR3 protein. Of around 370,000 distinct CDR3 sequences in the sample, 20% to 25% are singletons; the top ten hold about an eighth. This clonotype was counted only a few times. Antigen specificity is unknown. Study conclusions and caveats: Chiefly within CM and EM were the contracting CD4+ clones; CD8+ ones were within EMRA.

The germline gives CDR1 ENHRY, CDR2 SYGVKD. This CDR3 is built from 14 residues. V shed 2 bases and J 5 bases; nucleotides not matched to a gene: 5. Sequenced: PBMCs or a T cell subset sorted from them (not recorded which). The gene calls are TRBV10-3 and TRBJ2-7; 8 bases fit TRBD2. The source of this sequence is an adult woman who had mild COVID-19 (a few samples of this study predate the infection). Cell type and time point are not known. CDR3 residues: CAISEREGPNEQYF. CDR3 coding DNA: TGTGCCATCAGTGAGCGGGAGGGCCCCAACGAGCAGTACTTC.